Below are 29 T cell receptor beta chains sequenced from a single sample in a study of T cell repertoires in cytomegalovirus infection. TCRdb analysed the reads with MiXCR anew, one entry per CDR3 protein. This table has 200,000 to 250,000 distinct CDR3 sequences, roughly two fifths appearing once. Their antigen targets remain unknown. The sample was CD8+ T cells from cultured PBMCs, taken from culture after CMV antigen stimulation. The receptor source for this set is a human donor in good health (CMV status not recorded). Some clones in this sample may be carry-over from other donors' samples.

This chain connects TRBV11-2 to TRBJ1-4, with TRBD1 identical over 8 bases. CDR3 length: 18 residues. Trimming took 1 base from V and 4 from J; bases not matched to a gene: 11. Germline V CDR1 and CDR2: SGHAT, FQNNGV. The CDR3 sequence: CASSLGFTGTGLNEKLFF. The CDR3 DNA reads TGTGCCAGCAGCTTAGGGTTTACCGGGACAGGTCTTAATGAAAAACTGTTTTTT.

This clonotype was recorded many times. The V and J genes are TRBV6-5 and TRBJ2-3; unclear D gene. The CDR3 contains 12 residues. The germline gives CDR1 MNHEY, CDR2 SVGAGI. Deletions cut 0 bases from V and 4 bases from J, with 2 bases between. The CDR3 DNA is TGTGCCAGCAGTTACTCTCCAGATACGCAGTATTTT. This gives the protein CASSYSPDTQYF.

This clonotype was observed a single time. The chain links TRBV4-1 to TRBJ1-5; D is unclear. The CDR3 consists of 14 residues. V was cut by 1 base and J by 8 bases, with 12 bases left in between. The V gene's germline CDR1 is MGHRA and CDR2 YSYEKL. In DNA form, the CDR3 reads TGCGCCAGCAGCCAAGGGGCCCGGGAGGAGCCCCAGCATTTT. This codes for CASSQGAREEPQHF.

This clonotype turned up a few times. The chain is built from TRBV27 and TRBJ2-1; TRBD1 matches at 11 bases. The CDR3 length is 15 residues. J lost 7 bases, V lost 6 bases, and 8 bases had no gene match. Germline assignment: CDR1 MNHEY and CDR2 SMNVEV (reference sequence). The CDR3 DNA reads as TGTGCCAGCAGGAACCCGGGACAGGGGGGAAATGAGCAGTTCTTC. Translating gives CASRNPGQGGNEQFF.

The chain couples TRBV7-9 to TRBJ2-2, with D unclear. Trimming took 3 bases from V and 7 from J, leaving 6 bases between them. Looked up from germline, CDR1 is SEHNR and CDR2 is FQNEAQ (reference sequence). This CDR3 spans 12 amino acids. CDR3 DNA sequence: TGTGCCAGCAGCTTGGCCGGCGGGGAGCTGTTTTTT. Encoded protein: CASSLAGGELFF.

This clonotype was detected only a few times. J is TRBJ2-7 and V is TRBV11-2, with D uncertain. V lost 4 bases to trimming and J lost 7 bases, with 17 bases between them. The CDR3 contains 14 residues. CDR1 and CDR2 from the germline V gene are SGHAT and FQNNGV. CDR3 sequence reads: CASSSGPVIWEQYF. CDR3 in DNA: TGTGCCAGCAGCTCCGGACCGGTTATTTGGGAGCAGTACTTC.

In its sample, this clonotype was seen many times. The rearrangement uses TRBV7-8 and TRBJ1-5; D call uncertain. Between the trimmed V and J ends, which lost 1 base and 4 bases, there was a span of 5 bases. CDR1 SGHVS and CDR2 FQNEAQ come from the germline V gene. There are 13 residues in the CDR3. CDR3 amino acids: CASSLEANQPQHF. The CDR3 nucleotides read TGTGCCAGCAGCTTAGAAGCTAATCAGCCCCAGCATTTT.

This clonotype came up a few times. This chain connects TRBV19 to TRBJ2-1; 7 bases map to TRBD2. This CDR3 spans 14 amino acids. Trimming took 6 bases from V and 5 from J; bases not matched to a gene: 7. The germline V gene encodes CDR1 LNHDA and CDR2 SQIVND (reference sequence). The CDR3 sequence: CASRSAGWDNEQFF. The DNA for the CDR3 is TGTGCCAGTAGGTCAGCGGGGTGGGACAATGAGCAGTTCTTC.

This chain connects TRBV5-4 to TRBJ2-1; 11 bases fit TRBD2. The germline gives CDR1 SGHNT, CDR2 YYREEE (reference sequence). J lost 5 bases, V lost 4 bases, and 8 bases had no gene match. The CDR3 runs to 16 residues. CDR3 nucleotides: TGTGCCAGCAGCCGGACTAGCGGGTCTGTCCACAATGAGCAGTTCTTC. Its protein is CASSRTSGSVHNEQFF.

This chain connects TRBV12-3 or TRBV12-4 to TRBJ1-2; TRBD1 might be the D (6 bases). Trimming removed 7 bases from V and 2 bases from J, with 11 bases in between. The CDR3 has 13 residues. Written as DNA, the CDR3 is TGTGCCAGCACCGAAGGGGGAAACTATGGCTACACCTTC. Amino acids: CASTEGGNYGYTF.

In this sample, this clonotype turned up a few times. This sequence joins TRBV5-5 and TRBJ1-1, with D perhaps matching TRBD1 (5 bases). Germline CDR1 reads SGHKS; CDR2 reads YYEKEE (reference sequence). Trimming stripped 0 bases from V and 6 bases from J, with 9 bases between. The CDR3 runs 13 residues. The CDR3 is CASSLEAGAEAFF. The CDR3 coding sequence is TGTGCCAGCAGCTTGGAAGCGGGGGCTGAAGCTTTCTTT. Full variable domain (missing parts from reference TRBV5-5 and TRBJ1-1): DAGVTQSPTHLIKTRGQQVTLRCSPISGHKSVSWYQQVLGQGPQFIFQYYEKEERGRGNFPDRFSARQFPNYSSELNVNALLLGDSALYLCASSLEAGAEAFFGQGTRLTVV.

The chain couples TRBV19 to TRBJ2-3; D not resolved. Germline V gene lookup returns CDR1 LNHDA and CDR2 SQIVND (reference sequence). The CDR3 consists of 13 residues. The V gene lost 5 bases and the J gene lost 4 bases, with 10 bases spanning the gap. This CDR3 is CASSVQDADTQYF. The CDR3, as DNA: TGTGCCAGTAGTGTCCAGGACGCAGATACGCAGTATTTT.

The CDR3 DNA follows: TGTGCCAGCAGCTCTTTAACTAGCGGGGTTATGGATGAGCAGTTCTTC. It encodes CASSSLTSGVMDEQFF. This sequence joins TRBV7-3 and TRBJ2-1, with TRBD2 matching 10 bases. Germline loops: CDR1 SGHTA, CDR2 FQGTGA. V dropped 4 bases and J dropped 8; count of bases not matched to a gene: 11. The CDR3 contains 16 residues.

The rearrangement links TRBV6-1 to TRBJ1-5; the D gene is possibly TRBD1 (5 bases). Trimming left V 0 bases short and J 5 bases short, with 11 bases between. Germline V gene sequence: CDR1 MNHNS, CDR2 SASEGT. CDR3 length: 15 residues. The CDR3 coding sequence is TGTGCCAGCAGTGAAGCGTTCAGGGCGGATCAGCCCCAGCATTTT. Amino acids: CASSEAFRADQPQHF.

The rearrangement uses TRBV12-3 or TRBV12-4 and TRBJ2-7, with 8 bases that match TRBD1. The CDR3 has 13 residues. J lost 6 bases, V lost 6 bases, and 7 bases had no gene match. This chain's CDR3 is CASSLRTGIEQYF. CDR3 nucleotide sequence: TGTGCCAGCAGCTTAAGGACAGGGATCGAGCAGTACTTC.

This clonotype was found many times. V and J are TRBV11-2 and TRBJ2-3, with 9 positions matching TRBD2. The CDR3 runs 15 residues. V shed 7 bases, J shed 2 bases, and the junction held 7 bases outside the gene matches. Germline assignment: CDR1 SGHAT and CDR2 FQNNGV. CDR3 in amino acids: CASNPTSGNTDTQYF. The CDR3 nucleotides are TGTGCCAGCAACCCGACTAGCGGAAACACAGATACGCAGTATTTT.

V is TRBV4-1 and J is TRBJ1-1; unclear D gene. Germline loops: CDR1 MGHRA, CDR2 YSYEKL. V was cut by 0 bases and J by 0 bases, with 11 bases left in between. The CDR3 runs to 16 residues. CDR3 in amino acids: CASSQDPGAMNTEAFF. The CDR3, as DNA: TGCGCCAGCAGCCAAGATCCCGGCGCGATGAACACTGAAGCTTTCTTT.

Comments on this clonotype: Sequence at one end of the junction differs from germline and may be a read error. This chain uses TRBV9 with TRBJ2-1, with D unresolved. There are 17 residues in the CDR3. The germline V gene encodes CDR1 SGDLS and CDR2 YYNGEE. The CDR3 bases are TGTGCAAGCAGCCCCTATATGGAACTGAGCTCCTACAATGAGCAGTTCTTC. Protein product: CASSPYMELSSYNEQFF.

With regard to this clonotype: The junction and the germline gene differ at one end; a read error may be behind it. This chain's CDR3 is CATSTSVNTEAFF. CDR3 DNA: TGTGCCACCAGTACATCAGTGAACACTGAAGCTTTCTTT. The rearrangement joins TRBV27 to TRBJ1-1; D remains unclear. Germline CDR1 reads MNHEY; CDR2 reads SMNVEV (reference sequence). The CDR3 consists of 13 residues.

This clonotype showed up many times. The chain carries TRBV7-3 and TRBJ2-1; D perhaps matches TRBD2 (5 bases). CDR3 length: 13 residues. Between the trimmed V and J ends, which lost 6 bases and 9 bases, there was a span of 15 bases. Germline V CDR1 and CDR2: SGHTA, FQGTGA. The CDR3 is CASSLHLRGEQFF. In DNA, the CDR3 is TGTGCCAGCAGTTTACACCTACGGGGTGAGCAGTTCTTC.

The chain couples TRBV19 to TRBJ1-1; D is unresolved. The germline V gene has CDR1 LNHDA and CDR2 SQIVND (reference sequence). The length of the CDR3 is 13 residues. V was cut by 8 bases and J by 0 bases, with 10 bases left in between. The CDR3 DNA follows: TGTGCCAGTTTGGAGACTTTGAACACTGAAGCTTTCTTT. Its translation is CASLETLNTEAFF.

The chain recombines TRBV7-8 with TRBJ2-7; D might be TRBD2 (6 bases). CDR3 size: 16 residues. Germline-derived CDR1 and CDR2 are SGHVS and FQNEAQ. V lost 0 bases and J 3 bases, leaving 15 bases between the germline ends. The CDR3 reads CASSLALGRNRYEQYF. The CDR3 nucleotides are TGTGCCAGCAGCTTAGCGCTGGGGAGGAATCGCTACGAGCAGTACTTC.

This clonotype was detected a few times. The chain uses TRBV12-3 or TRBV12-4 and TRBJ1-1; D is perhaps TRBD1 (6 bases). Trimming removed 4 bases from V and 11 bases from J, with 17 bases in between. This CDR3 has 13 amino acids. The CDR3 loop reads CASSYTGPRVAFF. CDR3 nucleotides: TGTGCCAGCAGTTACACAGGGCCCCGGGTTGCTTTCTTT.

This clonotype appeared a few times. The chain combines TRBV27 with TRBJ2-2; D gene unclear. Germline CDR1 and CDR2: MNHEY and SMNVEV (reference sequence). The CDR3 totals 12 residues. The V end lost 5 bases, the J end lost 11 bases, and 12 bases lay between the germline ends. The CDR3 is CASSEKTCELFF. The DNA of the CDR3 is TGTGCCAGCAGTGAAAAAACCTGTGAGCTGTTTTTT.

This clonotype was detected many times. The chain employs TRBV5-1 and TRBJ1-1; D ambiguous. Trimming removed 4 bases from V and 6 bases from J, with 13 bases in between. The CDR3 is 13 residues long. Germline V lookup: CDR1 SGHRS, CDR2 YFSETQ. CDR3 in amino acids: CASSVLGGAEAFF. The CDR3 nucleotides read TGCGCCAGCAGCGTCCTGGGAGGCGCTGAAGCTTTCTTT.

This clonotype came up once. The chain carries TRBV10-3 and TRBJ1-2, with D perhaps matching TRBD1 (5 bases). The CDR3 has 16 residues. Trimming stripped 11 bases from V and 0 bases from J, with 22 bases between. Per germline, CDR1 ENHRY and CDR2 SYGVKD. CDR3 DNA sequence: TGTGCCGCGGGATTAACAGGATCGCCCCCTAACTATGGCTACACCTTC. This gives the protein CAAGLTGSPPNYGYTF.

V and J are TRBV28 and TRBJ2-3, with 13 nucleotides matching TRBD2. Germline V lookup: CDR1 MDHEN, CDR2 SYDVKM. The length of the CDR3 is 16 residues. J gave up 5 bases and V 5 bases, and 7 bases lay outside the gene matches. CDR3 protein: CASSTGLAGEVDTQYF. The CDR3 DNA sequence: TGTGCCAGCAGTACCGGACTAGCGGGAGAGGTAGATACGCAGTATTTT.

J is TRBJ2-1 and V is TRBV12-3 or TRBV12-4; D might be TRBD1 (5 bases). The CDR3 runs to 14 residues. V was clipped by 7 bases and J by 5 bases, with 15 bases between them. The CDR3 nucleotides read TGTGCCAGCACCCTTGTGGGGCCCGACAATGAGCAGTTCTTC. Translating it yields CASTLVGPDNEQFF.

This sequence joins TRBV5-5 and TRBJ2-5; 7 bases are a match to TRBD2. V shed 4 bases and J 5 bases; nucleotides not matched to a gene: 11. The CDR3 runs 15 residues. Germline V gene data show CDR1 as SGHKS and CDR2 as YYEKEE (reference sequence). The CDR3, as DNA: TGTGCCAGCAGCCCCGAGGGGCGGGGAGGGGAGACCCAGTACTTC. This encodes CASSPEGRGGETQYF.